The rows below give T cell receptor beta chains drawn from one sample of a study of T-cell reconstitution after alpha-beta-depleted transplantation in children. TCRdb reprocessed the PCR reads with MiXCR, giving one entry per CDR3 protein. The data hold more than 400,000 distinct CDR3 sequences, with roughly an eighth observed a single time. The input for sequencing was PBMCs, mostly from graft donor cells, taken 180 days after TCRalphabeta/CD19-depleted stem cell transplant. The origin of the receptors is a female patient under 10 years old who had a stem cell transplant for aplastic anemia, so the T cells may come from the graft donor. Each CDR3 is given with its conserved first and last residue.

v_call: TRBV4-3
j_call: TRBJ2-5
cdr3_aa: CASSQGFRQGRMETQYF

v_call: TRBV20-1
j_call: TRBJ2-7
cdr3_aa: CSARGPWEQYF

v_call: TRBV29-1
j_call: TRBJ2-6
cdr3_aa: CSVEGQGAPGANVLTF

v_call: TRBV29-1
j_call: TRBJ2-7
cdr3_aa: CSAVTSGSSYEQYF

v_call: TRBV27
j_call: TRBJ2-6
cdr3_aa: CASSFTSGRSGANVLTF

v_call: TRBV5-1
j_call: TRBJ2-3
cdr3_aa: CASSSRLAGGTQYF

v_call: TRBV6-1
j_call: TRBJ1-2
cdr3_aa: CASSESQGWGGYTF

v_call: TRBV12-3/TRBV12-4
j_call: TRBJ2-4
cdr3_aa: CASGLSNIQYF

v_call: TRBV29-1
j_call: TRBJ2-1
cdr3_aa: CSVGKDRHNEQFF

v_call: TRBV7-2
j_call: TRBJ1-6
cdr3_aa: CASSSREYYNSPLHF

v_call: TRBV7-2
j_call: TRBJ2-1
cdr3_aa: CASSNRGNAYNEQFF

v_call: TRBV20-1
j_call: TRBJ2-4
cdr3_aa: CSATGGGAKNIQYF

v_call: TRBV20-1
j_call: TRBJ1-1
cdr3_aa: CSASPEVNTEAFF

v_call: TRBV5-5
j_call: TRBJ2-2
cdr3_aa: CASSLESGTHTGELFF

v_call: TRBV5-6
j_call: TRBJ2-2
cdr3_aa: CASSHGSNTGELFF

v_call: TRBV5-1
j_call: TRBJ2-1
cdr3_aa: CASSGSTGGRDEQFF

v_call: TRBV9
j_call: TRBJ1-1
cdr3_aa: CASTSGMGGSEAFF

v_call: TRBV5-5
j_call: TRBJ2-7
cdr3_aa: CASSPQVGTYEQYF

v_call: TRBV7-8
j_call: TRBJ2-1
cdr3_aa: CASSLVGGGTDEQFF

v_call: TRBV7-2
j_call: TRBJ2-7
cdr3_aa: CASSLGTEQYF

v_call: TRBV5-1
j_call: TRBJ2-1
cdr3_aa: CASSLVFGLAGGPNEQFF

v_call: TRBV15
j_call: TRBJ2-1
cdr3_aa: CATSTRDRGYNEQFF

v_call: TRBV28
j_call: TRBJ1-2
cdr3_aa: CASSYNRGANYGYTF

v_call: TRBV6-5
j_call: TRBJ2-5
cdr3_aa: CASSYKTGVETQYF

v_call: TRBV29-1
j_call: TRBJ1-1
cdr3_aa: CSGEGLTGGEGSIEAFF

v_call: TRBV3-1
j_call: TRBJ1-1
cdr3_aa: CASSQDWGQTEAFF

v_call: TRBV4-3
j_call: TRBJ2-2
cdr3_aa: CASSQERGPGELFF

v_call: TRBV18
j_call: TRBJ2-1
cdr3_aa: CASSPPGLAGGPIQFF

v_call: TRBV12-3/TRBV12-4
j_call: TRBJ1-1
cdr3_aa: CASRDRDRGLWTEAFF

v_call: TRBV7-2
j_call: TRBJ2-3
cdr3_aa: CASSPRTSGSAVGQYF

v_call: TRBV5-1
j_call: TRBJ1-6
cdr3_aa: CASSRGPNSPLHF

v_call: TRBV29-1
j_call: TRBJ2-5
cdr3_aa: CSVEDLLGGSLETQYF